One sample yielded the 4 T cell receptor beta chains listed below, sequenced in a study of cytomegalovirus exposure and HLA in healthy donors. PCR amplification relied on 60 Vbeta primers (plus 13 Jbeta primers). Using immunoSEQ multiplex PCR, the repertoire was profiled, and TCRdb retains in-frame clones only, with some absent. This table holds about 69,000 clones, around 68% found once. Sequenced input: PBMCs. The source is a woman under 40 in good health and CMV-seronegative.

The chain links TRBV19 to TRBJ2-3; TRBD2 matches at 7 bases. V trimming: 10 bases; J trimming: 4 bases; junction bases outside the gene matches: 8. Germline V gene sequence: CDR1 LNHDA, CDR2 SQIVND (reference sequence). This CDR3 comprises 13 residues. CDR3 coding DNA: TGTGCCACCAGGAGCGGGGCCGCAGATACGCAGTATTTT. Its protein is CATRSGAADTQYF. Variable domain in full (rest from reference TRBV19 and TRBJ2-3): DGGITQSPKYLFRKEGQNVTLSCEQNLNHDAMYWYRQDPGQGLRLIYYSQIVNDFQKGDIAEGYSVSREKKESFPLTVTSAQKNPTAFYLCATRSGAADTQYFGPGTRLTVL.

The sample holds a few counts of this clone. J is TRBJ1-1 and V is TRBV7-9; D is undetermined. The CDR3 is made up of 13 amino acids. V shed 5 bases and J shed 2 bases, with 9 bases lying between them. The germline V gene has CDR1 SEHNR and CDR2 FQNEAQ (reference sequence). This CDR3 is CASSRTRNTEAFF. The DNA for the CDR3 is TGTGCCAGCAGCCGAACCAGAAACACTGAAGCTTTCTTT.

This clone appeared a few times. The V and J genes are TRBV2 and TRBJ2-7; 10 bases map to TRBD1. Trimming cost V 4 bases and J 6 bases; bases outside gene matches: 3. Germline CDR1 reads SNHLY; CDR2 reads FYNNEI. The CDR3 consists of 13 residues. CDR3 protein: CASSGQGASEQYF. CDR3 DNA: TGTGCCAGCAGTGGACAGGGGGCCTCCGAGCAGTACTTC.

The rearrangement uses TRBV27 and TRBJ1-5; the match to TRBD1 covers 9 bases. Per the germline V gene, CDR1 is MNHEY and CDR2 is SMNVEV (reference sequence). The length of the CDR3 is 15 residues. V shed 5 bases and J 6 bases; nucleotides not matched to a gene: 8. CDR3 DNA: TGTGCCAGCAGTCCTAACAGGGGGCGAAGTCAGCCCCAGCATTTT. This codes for CASSPNRGRSQPQHF.